This TCR beta chain came from a study of tumor-infiltrating lymphocytes in primary liver carcinoma. Study in general: The study enrolled male and female patients aged 30 to 69 years. Measuring about 4.2 to 11 cm across, the tumors were staged as T1-T3 N0M0. General study results and limits: Among top clones, only about 7-25% appeared in all five tumor regions.

This clonotype was counted many times. Its antigen remains unknown. A much larger clone lies one base from this, so it may be a read error. As the CDR3 is not closed by the conserved phenylalanine or tryptophan, this likely results from a read error. In germline, CDR1 is MNHEY, CDR2 SVGEGT. Deletions cut 10 bases from V and 4 bases from J, with 10 bases between. The CDR3 extends over 11 amino acids. Between about 17 and 34 mg of unsorted bulk tissue served as the source from which RNA and DNA were co-extracted. Reverse transcription of roughly 0.5 ug total RNA with a constant-region primer produced TCR beta cDNA. Three nested multiplex PCR rounds, a slightly modified ARM-PCR method, built the TCR beta libraries. TRBV1-TRBV30 forward and Cbeta reverse primers drove the first two roughly 11-cycle rounds. TCRdb re-called the multiplex PCR reads through MiXCR, storing one row per CDR3 protein. The sample carries more than 45,000 distinct CDR3 sequences, 70% to 80% recorded once.

Sequenced: liver tumor tissue from sampling region 5. The sample's subset: tumor region T5, tumor centre. This chain connects TRBV6-2 or TRBV6-3 to TRBJ1-2; no clear D gene. The sequence derives from a man in his forties with primary liver carcinoma and hepatitis B virus infection. CDR3 in amino acids: CATALGYGYTS. The CDR3 DNA reads as TGTGCCACCGCCCTAGGCTATGGCTACACCTCC.